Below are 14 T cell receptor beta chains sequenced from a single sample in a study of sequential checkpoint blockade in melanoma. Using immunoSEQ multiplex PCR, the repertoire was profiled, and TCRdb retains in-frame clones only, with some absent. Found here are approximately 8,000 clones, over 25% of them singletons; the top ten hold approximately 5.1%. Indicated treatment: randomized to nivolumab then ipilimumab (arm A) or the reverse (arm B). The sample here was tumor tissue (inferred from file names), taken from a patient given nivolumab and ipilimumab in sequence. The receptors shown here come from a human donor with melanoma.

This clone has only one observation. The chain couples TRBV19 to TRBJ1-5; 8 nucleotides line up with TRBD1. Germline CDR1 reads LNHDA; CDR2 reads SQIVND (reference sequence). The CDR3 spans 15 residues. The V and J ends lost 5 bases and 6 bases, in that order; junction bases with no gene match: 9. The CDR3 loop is CASSLTGAGGQPQHF. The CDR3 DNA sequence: TGTGCCAGTAGTCTGACAGGGGCGGGGGGTCAGCCCCAGCATTTT.

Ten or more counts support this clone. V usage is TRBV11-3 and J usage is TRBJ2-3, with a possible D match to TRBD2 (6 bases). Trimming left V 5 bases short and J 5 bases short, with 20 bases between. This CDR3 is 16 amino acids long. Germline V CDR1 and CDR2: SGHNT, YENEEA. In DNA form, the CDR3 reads TGTGCCAGCAGCCCCGCCTCCGGCCCCGGGGGAGATACGCAGTATTTT. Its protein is CASSPASGPGGDTQYF.

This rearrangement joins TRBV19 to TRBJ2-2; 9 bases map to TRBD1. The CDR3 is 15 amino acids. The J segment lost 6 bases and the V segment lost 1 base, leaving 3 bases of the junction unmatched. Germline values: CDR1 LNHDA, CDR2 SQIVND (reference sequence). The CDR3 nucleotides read TGTGCCAGTAGTATAGGGACAGGGGTCCCCGGGGAGCTGTTTTTT. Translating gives CASSIGTGVPGELFF.

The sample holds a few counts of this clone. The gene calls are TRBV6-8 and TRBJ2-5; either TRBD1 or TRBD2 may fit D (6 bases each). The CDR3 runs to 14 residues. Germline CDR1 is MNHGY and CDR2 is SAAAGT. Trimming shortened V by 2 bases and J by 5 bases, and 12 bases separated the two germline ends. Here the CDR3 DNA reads TGTGCCAGCAGTTACGGGCGAGGGGGGGAGACCCAGTACTTC. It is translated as CASSYGRGGETQYF.

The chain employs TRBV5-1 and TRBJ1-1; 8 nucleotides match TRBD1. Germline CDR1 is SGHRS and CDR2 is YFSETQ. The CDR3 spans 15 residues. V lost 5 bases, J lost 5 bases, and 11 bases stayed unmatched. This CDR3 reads CASRGTGGSLTEAFF. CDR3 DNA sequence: TGCGCCAGCAGGGGGACAGGTGGGAGTTTGACTGAAGCTTTCTTT.

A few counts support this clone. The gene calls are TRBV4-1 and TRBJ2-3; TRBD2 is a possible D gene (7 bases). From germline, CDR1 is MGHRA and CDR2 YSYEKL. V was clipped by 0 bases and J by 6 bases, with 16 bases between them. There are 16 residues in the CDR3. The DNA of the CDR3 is TGCGCCAGCAGCCAAGATACACGGGGGGCGTATGATACGCAGTATTTT. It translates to CASSQDTRGAYDTQYF.

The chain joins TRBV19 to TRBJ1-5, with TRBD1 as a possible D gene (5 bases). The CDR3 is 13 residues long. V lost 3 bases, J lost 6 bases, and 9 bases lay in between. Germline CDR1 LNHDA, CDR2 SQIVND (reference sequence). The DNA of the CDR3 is TGTGCCAGTAGTATTGGGGGAACTCAGCCCCAGCATTTT. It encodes CASSIGGTQPQHF.

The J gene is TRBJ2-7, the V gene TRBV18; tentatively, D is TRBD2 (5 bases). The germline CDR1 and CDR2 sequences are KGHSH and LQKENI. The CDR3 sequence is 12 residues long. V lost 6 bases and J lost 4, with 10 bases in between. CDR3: CASSPGGYEQYF. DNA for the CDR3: TGTGCCAGCTCCCCAGGAGGATACGAGCAGTACTTC.

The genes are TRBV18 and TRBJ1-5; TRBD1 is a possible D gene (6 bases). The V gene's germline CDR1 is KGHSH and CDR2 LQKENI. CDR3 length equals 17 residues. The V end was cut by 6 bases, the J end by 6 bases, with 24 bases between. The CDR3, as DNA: TGTGCCAGCTCGCCCGACCGGGACACGTCTCCGACTCAGCCCCAGCATTTT. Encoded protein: CASSPDRDTSPTQPQHF.

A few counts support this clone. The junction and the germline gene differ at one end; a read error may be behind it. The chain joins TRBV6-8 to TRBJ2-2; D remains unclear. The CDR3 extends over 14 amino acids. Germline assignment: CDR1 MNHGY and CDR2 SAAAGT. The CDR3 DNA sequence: TGTGCCAGCAGTGACTCTCCTCTCACCGGGGAGCTGTTTTTT. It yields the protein CASSDSPLTGELFF.

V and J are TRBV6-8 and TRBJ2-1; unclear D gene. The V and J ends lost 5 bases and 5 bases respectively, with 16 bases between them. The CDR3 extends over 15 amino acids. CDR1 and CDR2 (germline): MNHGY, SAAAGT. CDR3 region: CASSAPSAGNNEQFF. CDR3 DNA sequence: TGTGCCAGCAGTGCCCCCTCCGCCGGCAACAATGAGCAGTTCTTC.

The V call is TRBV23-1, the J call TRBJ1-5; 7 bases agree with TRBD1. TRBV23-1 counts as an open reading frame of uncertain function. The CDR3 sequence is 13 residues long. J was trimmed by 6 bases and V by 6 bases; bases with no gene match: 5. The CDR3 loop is CASSLYRGQPQHF. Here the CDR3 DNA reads TGCGCCAGCAGCTTATACAGGGGTCAGCCCCAGCATTTT.

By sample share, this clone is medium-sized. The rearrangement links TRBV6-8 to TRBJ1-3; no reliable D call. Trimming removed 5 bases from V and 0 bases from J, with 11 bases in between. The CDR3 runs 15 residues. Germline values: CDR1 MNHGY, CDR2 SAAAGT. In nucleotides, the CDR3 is TGTGCCAGCAGTGACCGAGGGATCTCTGGAAACACCATATATTTT. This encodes CASSDRGISGNTIYF.

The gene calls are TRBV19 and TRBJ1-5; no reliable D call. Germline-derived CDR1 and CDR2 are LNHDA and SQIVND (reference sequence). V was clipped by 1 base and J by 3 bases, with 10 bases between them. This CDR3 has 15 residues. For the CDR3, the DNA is TGTGCCAGTAGTATAGGGGTTGGGTACAATCAGCCCCAGCATTTT. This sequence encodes CASSIGVGYNQPQHF.